These T cell receptor beta chains were read from a single sample in a study of blood T cell repertoires in COVID-19. Profiled with immunoSEQ multiplex PCR; TCRdb holds only in-frame clones, not every one. This sample yields 180,000 or so clones, of which roughly 90% are seen a single time; approximately 1.5% belongs to the top ten. The sequencing sample was made of peripheral blood. These receptors were obtained from a man aged 18-30 years with active or convalescent COVID-19. CDR3s include the opening cysteine and the closing phenylalanine or tryptophan. A D gene is named only where the DNA matches it firmly. Clone sizes are given selectively: once, few, many, or a class where the clone is expanded.

TRBJ1-2	TRBV6-5	NA	NA	CAASGSYSGYTF	TGTGCCGCCTCAGGCTCTTATAGTGGCTACACCTTC
TRBJ2-1	TRBV19	NA	TRBD1	CASSNRGPYNEQFF	TGTGCCAGTAGCAACAGGGGCCCTTACAATGAGCAGTTCTTC
TRBJ1-5	TRBV5-1	NA	TRBD1	CASSYTGGNQPQHF	TGCGCCAGCAGCTATACAGGGGGCAATCAGCCCCAGCATTTT
TRBJ1-6	TRBV5-1	once	NA	CASSTDSRNSPLHF	TGCGCCAGCAGCACGGACAGTCGGAATTCACCCCTCCACTTT
TRBJ1-1	TRBV7-2	NA	TRBD1	CASSLGGRGVNTEAFF	TGTGCCAGCAGCTTAGGTGGCAGGGGGGTAAACACTGAAGCTTTCTTT
TRBJ1-5	TRBV9	once	NA	CASSVAGVQPQHF	TGTGCCAGCAGCGTAGCCGGGGTCCAGCCCCAGCATTTT
TRBJ2-5	TRBV5-5	NA	TRBD2	CASSLTQWGGTQYF	TGTGCCAGCAGCTTGACTCAGTGGGGGGGGACCCAGTACTTC
TRBJ1-6	TRBV7-9	NA	NA	CASSSRGSSYNSPLHF	TGTGCCAGCAGCTCCCGAGGAAGCTCCTATAATTCACCCCTCCACTTT
TRBJ2-1	TRBV7-2	NA	NA	CASSLTELEQFF	TGTGCCAGCAGCTTAACGGAGCTAGAGCAGTTCTTC
TRBJ1-2	TRBV11-2	NA	NA	CASSAGVDGYTF	TGTGCCAGCAGCGCAGGGGTTGATGGCTACACCTTC
TRBJ1-2	TRBV5-6	NA	TRBD1	CASSRGQDGYTF	TGTGCCAGCAGCAGGGGACAGGATGGCTACACCTTC
TRBJ2-7	TRBV5-8	once	NA	CASSADLGYEQYF	TGTGCCAGCAGCGCGGACTTGGGCTACGAGCAGTACTTC
TRBJ1-2	TRBV5-1	NA	TRBD1	CASSFATGDYGYTF	TGCGCCAGCAGCTTCGCGACAGGGGACTATGGCTACACCTTC
TRBJ1-6	TRBV27	NA	TRBD1	CASPRDRPLHGFLLHF	TGTGCCAGCCCCCGGGACAGGCCCCTTCATGGTTTTCTCCTCCACTTT
TRBJ2-7	TRBV4-1	NA	NA	CASSQDGIADSYEQYF	TGCGCCAGCAGCCAAGATGGAATAGCGGACTCCTACGAGCAGTACTTC
TRBJ2-3	TRBV11-2	NA	NA	CASSLAGRTNTQYF	TGTGCCAGCAGCCTCGCTGGGAGGACGAATACGCAGTATTTT
TRBJ2-2	TRBV2	once	NA	CASSERSTDTGELFF	TGTGCCAGCAGTGAACGCTCAACGGACACCGGGGAGCTGTTTTTT
TRBJ2-5	TRBV6-6	NA	TRBD2	CASSSQGKREKETQYF	TGTGCCAGCAGTTCTCAGGGGAAGCGGGAGAAAGAGACCCAGTACTTC
TRBJ1-1	TRBV7-2	NA	TRBD1	CASSLRGTGVQLDTEAFF	TGTGCCAGCAGCCTCCGAGGGACAGGGGTGCAGTTGGACACTGAAGCTTTCTTT
TRBJ1-5	TRBV19	NA	NA	CASSIQGGSNQPQHF	TGTGCCAGTAGTATACAGGGTGGTAGCAATCAGCCCCAGCATTTT
TRBJ2-1	TRBV10-3	NA	TRBD1	CAITQTGVSEQFF	TGTGCCATCACACAAACAGGGGTCAGTGAGCAGTTCTTC
TRBJ2-5	TRBV16	few	TRBD1	CASSQTGTGTQETQYF	TGTGCCAGCAGCCAAACCGGGACAGGGACCCAAGAGACCCAGTACTTC
TRBJ2-3	TRBV2	NA	TRBD2	CASSGTSGGTDTQYF	TGTGCCAGCAGTGGGACTAGCGGAGGCACAGATACGCAGTATTTT
TRBJ1-4	TRBV6-5	few	NA	CASSYSTGGFVEKLFF	TGTGCCAGCAGTTACTCGACGGGGGGATTCGTTGAAAAACTGTTTTTT
TRBJ2-2	TRBV7-8	NA	NA	CASSLGRNTGELFF	TGTGCCAGCAGCTTAGGCAGGAACACCGGGGAGCTGTTTTTT
TRBJ1-1	TRBV2	NA	NA	CASSLSTGNTEAFF	TGTGCCAGCAGTTTGTCGACAGGGAACACTGAAGCTTTCTTT
TRBJ2-7	TRBV7-2	NA	NA	CASSLGGGALTYEQYF	TGTGCCAGCAGCTTAGGAGGCGGGGCCCTTACCTACGAGCAGTACTTC
TRBJ1-5	TRBV2	NA	TRBD1	CASSYGQGSNQPQHF	TGTGCCAGCAGTTATGGACAGGGGAGCAATCAGCCCCAGCATTTT
TRBJ2-3	TRBV9	once	TRBD1	CASSVGTGGLDTQYF	TGTGCCAGCAGCGTAGGGACAGGCGGTTTGGATACGCAGTATTTT
TRBJ2-7	TRBV3-1/TRBV3-2	NA	NA	CASSQGHLGLEQYF	TGTGCCAGCAGCCAAGGCCATCTTGGCCTCGAGCAGTACTTC
TRBJ1-1	TRBV5-4	NA	NA	CASSLGWRVHERAVISEAFF	TGTGCCAGCAGCTTGGGTTGGAGGGTCCATGAACGAGCGGTCATTAGTGAAGCTTTCTTT
TRBJ2-1	TRBV7-2	NA	TRBD2	CASSLIAGEIDEQFF	TGTGCCAGCAGCTTAATAGCGGGGGAAATCGATGAGCAGTTCTTC
TRBJ2-6	TRBV5-4	NA	TRBD2	CASSLVLAGLGGANVLTF	TGTGCCAGCAGCTTGGTTCTAGCGGGGCTGGGGGGGGCCAACGTCCTGACTTTC
TRBJ1-5	TRBV27	few	NA	CASSSRGNQPQHF	TGTGCCAGCAGTTCGCGGGGGAATCAGCCCCAGCATTTT
TRBJ1-5	TRBV19	NA	NA	CASGVVNSNQPQHF	TGTGCCAGTGGAGTAGTGAATAGCAATCAGCCCCAGCATTTT
TRBJ1-6	TRBV18	few	NA	CASSPGVETGSPLHF	TGTGCCAGCTCACCTGGTGTTGAGACGGGGTCACCCCTCCACTTT